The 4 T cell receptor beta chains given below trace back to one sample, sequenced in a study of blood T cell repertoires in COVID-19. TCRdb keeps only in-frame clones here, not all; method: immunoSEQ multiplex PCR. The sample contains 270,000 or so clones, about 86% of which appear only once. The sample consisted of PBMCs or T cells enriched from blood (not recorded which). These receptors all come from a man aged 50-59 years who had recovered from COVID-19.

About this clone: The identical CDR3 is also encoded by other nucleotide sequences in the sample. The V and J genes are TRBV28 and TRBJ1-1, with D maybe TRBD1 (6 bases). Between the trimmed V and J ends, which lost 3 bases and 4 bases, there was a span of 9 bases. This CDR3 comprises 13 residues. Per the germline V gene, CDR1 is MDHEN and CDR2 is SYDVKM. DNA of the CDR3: TGTGCCAGCAGTTTTTTCAGGGGCACTGAAGCTTTCTTT. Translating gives CASSFFRGTEAFF.

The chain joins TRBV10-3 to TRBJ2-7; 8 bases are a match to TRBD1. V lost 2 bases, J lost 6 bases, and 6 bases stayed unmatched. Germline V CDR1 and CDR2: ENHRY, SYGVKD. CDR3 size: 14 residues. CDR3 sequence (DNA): TGTGCCATCAGTGAGGGGCCAGGGGGCCGCGAGCAGTACTTC. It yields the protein CAISEGPGGREQYF.

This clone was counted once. CDR3 sequence (DNA): TGTGCCAGCAGAACCAGAACGGGAGAGGGCAATGAGCAGTTCTTC. The encoded protein is CASRTRTGEGNEQFF. The J gene is TRBJ2-1, the V gene TRBV6-5; perhaps TRBD2 as D (6 bases). The length of the CDR3 is 15 residues. The V end lost 6 bases, the J end lost 6 bases, and 18 bases lay between the germline ends. Germline lookup yields CDR1 MNHEY and CDR2 SVGAGI.

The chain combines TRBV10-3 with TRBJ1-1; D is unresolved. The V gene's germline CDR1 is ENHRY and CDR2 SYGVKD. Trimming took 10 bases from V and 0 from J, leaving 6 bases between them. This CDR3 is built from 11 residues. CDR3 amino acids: CATQMNTEAFF. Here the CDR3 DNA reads TGTGCCACTCAGATGAACACTGAAGCTTTCTTT.